A single sample is the source of the 12 T cell receptor beta chains below, sequenced in a study of brain T cells in children with intractable seizures. Sequencing was performed with immunoSEQ multiplex PCR; in TCRdb, only in-frame clones are kept and a portion is missing. The top ten clones hold around 4.1% of a sample with around 100,000 clones, approximately 94% of them seen once. Sample: peripheral blood, taken at surgery. The receptors shown here come from a boy in the first two years of life with hemimegalencephaly and intractable seizures.

The V gene is TRBV10-3, the J gene TRBJ1-6; D possibly corresponds to TRBD1 (5 bases). The CDR3 has 18 residues. The V end lost 0 bases, the J end lost 8 bases, and 20 bases lay between the germline ends. Looked up from germline, CDR1 is ENHRY and CDR2 is SYGVKD. The CDR3 is CAISESGGPSSGDSPLHF. As DNA, the CDR3 is TGTGCCATCAGTGAGTCGGGGGGTCCCTCCTCCGGGGATTCACCCCTCCACTTT.

This clone was found a few times. The chain is built from TRBV28 and TRBJ2-7, with 7 nucleotides matching TRBD1. Germline-derived CDR1 and CDR2 are MDHEN and SYDVKM. CDR3 length equals 16 residues. V shed 5 bases, J shed 2 bases, and the junction held 12 bases outside the gene matches. CDR3 region: CASSHYRGAGPYEQYF. CDR3 DNA sequence: TGTGCCAGCAGTCATTACAGGGGCGCTGGGCCCTACGAGCAGTACTTC.

This sequence joins TRBV6-1 and TRBJ2-7; no firm D call. The V end was cut by 0 bases, the J end by 5 bases, with 5 bases between. CDR3 size: 12 residues. CDR1 MNHNS and CDR2 SASEGT come from the germline V gene. DNA of the CDR3: TGTGCCAGCAGTGAAGCGGGTGACGAGCAGTACTTC. Protein: CASSEAGDEQYF.

This chain joins TRBV6-5 and TRBJ2-7; D could derive from TRBD1 or TRBD2 (6 bases each). From germline, CDR1 is MNHEY and CDR2 SVGAGI. V lost 8 bases, J lost 3 bases, and 14 bases lay in between. CDR3 length: 13 residues. CDR3 sequence reads: CASSWGAVYEQYF. Written as DNA, the CDR3 is TGTGCCAGCTCCTGGGGGGCGGTCTACGAGCAGTACTTC.

The chain employs TRBV6-1 and TRBJ1-1, with D uncertain. Looked up from germline, CDR1 is MNHNS and CDR2 is SASEGT. This CDR3 region has 14 residues. Trimming stripped 2 bases from V and 1 base from J, with 8 bases between. The CDR3 loop reads CASSELLPNTEAFF. The CDR3, as DNA: TGTGCCAGCAGTGAACTCCTTCCGAACACTGAAGCTTTCTTT.

The chain joins TRBV25-1 to TRBJ2-3; D ambiguous. CDR3 length: 13 residues. Germline V gene data show CDR1 as MGHDK and CDR2 as SYGVNS. The ends were cut back, 7 bases at V and 1 base at J, with 9 bases in the middle. The CDR3: CASTRSGTDTQYF. CDR3 coding DNA: TGTGCCAGCACGAGGAGCGGCACAGATACGCAGTATTTT. Full variable domain (outside the CDR3, taken from reference TRBV25-1 and TRBJ2-3): EADIYQTPRYLVIGTGKKITLECSQTMGHDKMYWYQQDPGMELHLIHYSYGVNSTEKGDLSSESTVSRIRTEHFPLTLESARPSHTSQYLCASTRSGTDTQYFGPGTRLTVL.

The chain couples TRBV2 to TRBJ2-1; D gene ambiguous. This CDR3 spans 16 amino acids. Germline CDR1 SNHLY, CDR2 FYNNEI. Trimming took 7 bases from V and 3 from J, leaving 19 bases between them. The CDR3 DNA reads as TGTGCCAGCAAGGCCTCGGTAGCAGAGTTCTACAATGAGCAGTTCTTC. Translated: CASKASVAEFYNEQFF.

This chain connects TRBV2 to TRBJ2-3; no firm D call. Trimming took 5 bases from V and 0 from J, leaving 3 bases between them. The CDR3 runs 12 residues. Germline-derived CDR1 and CDR2 are SNHLY and FYNNEI. The CDR3 reads CASSSSTDTQYF. The CDR3 nucleotides are TGTGCCAGCAGTTCCAGCACAGATACGCAGTATTTT.

This chain uses TRBV5-5 with TRBJ2-7, with TRBD2 matching 7 bases. This CDR3 spans 16 amino acids. V was clipped by 2 bases and J by 6 bases; unmatched bases: 14. Per the germline V gene, CDR1 is SGHKS and CDR2 is YYEKEE (reference sequence). The CDR3 DNA reads as TGTGCCAGCAGCTTCAATTGGCAGACGGGGGGAGTCGAGCAGTACTTC. Protein sequence: CASSFNWQTGGVEQYF.

The chain couples TRBV12-3 or TRBV12-4 to TRBJ2-1; D unresolved. The CDR3 has 13 residues. V lost 8 bases and J 4 bases, leaving 12 bases between the germline ends. The CDR3 sequence is CASRTPPYNEQFF. CDR3 sequence (DNA): TGTGCCAGCCGAACGCCTCCTTACAATGAGCAGTTCTTC.

This clone was counted a single time. One end of the junction does not line up with germline, which may come from a read error. The same CDR3 also results from other DNA sequences found in this sample. This chain uses TRBV11-2 with TRBJ1-1; a possible D gene is TRBD1 (6 bases). From germline, CDR1 is SGHAT and CDR2 FQNNGV. This CDR3 has 15 residues. The CDR3: CASSPGGTTNTEAFF. As DNA, the CDR3 is TGTGCCAGCAGCCCCGGGGGGACAACCAACACTGAAGCCTTCTTT.

The chain links TRBV28 to TRBJ2-7; D not resolved. Germline CDR1 MDHEN, CDR2 SYDVKM. There are 14 residues in the CDR3. The V end was cut by 6 bases, the J end by 7 bases, with 19 bases between. For the CDR3, the DNA is TGTGCCAGCAGCCCCCCCCGGCAGCAGACGGAGCAGTACTTC. The encoded protein is CASSPPRQQTEQYF.